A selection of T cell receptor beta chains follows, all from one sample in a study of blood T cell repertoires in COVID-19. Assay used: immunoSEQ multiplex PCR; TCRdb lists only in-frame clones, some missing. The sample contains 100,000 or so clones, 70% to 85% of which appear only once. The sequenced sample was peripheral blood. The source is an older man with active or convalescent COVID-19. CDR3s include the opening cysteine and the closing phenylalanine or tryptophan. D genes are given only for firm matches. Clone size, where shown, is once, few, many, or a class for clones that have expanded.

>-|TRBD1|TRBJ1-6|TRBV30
CAWRPGTGASPLHF
TGTGCCTGGAGGCCCGGGACAGGGGCTTCACCCCTCCACTTT
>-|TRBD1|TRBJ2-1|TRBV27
CASSRRQGWVEQFF
TGTGCCAGCAGTCGTCGACAGGGCTGGGTTGAGCAGTTCTTC
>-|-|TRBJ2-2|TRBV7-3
CASSPTPQGKAGELFF
TGTGCCAGCAGCCCCACCCCTCAGGGAAAGGCCGGGGAGCTGTTTTTT
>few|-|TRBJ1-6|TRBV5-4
CASSLGGGHDSPLHF
TGTGCCAGCAGCTTGGGCGGGGGTCATGATTCACCCCTCCACTTT
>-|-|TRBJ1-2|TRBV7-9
CASSSGVGYTF
TGTGCCAGCAGCAGCGGGGTTGGCTACACCTTC
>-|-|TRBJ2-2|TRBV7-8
CASSPMGAGNTGELFF
TGTGCCAGCAGCCCAATGGGGGCGGGGAACACCGGGGAGCTGTTTTTT
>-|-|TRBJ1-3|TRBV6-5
CASSPGQFSGNTIYF
TGTGCCAGCAGCCCAGGACAGTTCTCTGGAAACACCATATATTTT
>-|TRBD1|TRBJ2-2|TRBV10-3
CAISERGRFTGELFF
TGTGCCATCAGTGAAAGGGGGCGGTTTACCGGGGAGCTGTTTTTT
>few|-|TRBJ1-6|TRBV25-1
CASSEYGNSPLHF
TGTGCCAGCAGTGAATACGGGAATTCACCCCTCCACTTT
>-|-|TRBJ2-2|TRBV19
CASSIPPPRELFF
TGTGCCAGTAGTATTCCCCCTCCCCGGGAGCTGTTTTTT
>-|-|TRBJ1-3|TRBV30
CAWHTGRMANTIYF
TGTGCCTGGCACACAGGACGCATGGCGAACACCATATATTTT
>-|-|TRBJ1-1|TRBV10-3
CAIGGAGTANTEAFF
TGTGCCATCGGCGGGGCCGGGACGGCGAACACTGAAGCTTTCTTT
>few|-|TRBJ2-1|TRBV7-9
CASSFGGTRLNEQFF
TGTGCCAGCAGCTTTGGGGGCACTAGACTCAATGAGCAGTTCTTC
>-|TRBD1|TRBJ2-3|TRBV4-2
CASSQLTHPATGVLTDTQYF
TGTGCCAGCAGCCAATTAACCCACCCCGCGACAGGGGTTCTCACAGATACGCAGTATTTT
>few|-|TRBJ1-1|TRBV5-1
CASSSRGSDTEAFF
TGCGCCAGCAGTTCGAGGGGGTCGGACACTGAAGCTTTCTTT
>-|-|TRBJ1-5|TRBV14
CASSRSNPGGPQHF
TGTGCCAGCAGCCGATCAAACCCAGGAGGGCCCCAGCATTTT